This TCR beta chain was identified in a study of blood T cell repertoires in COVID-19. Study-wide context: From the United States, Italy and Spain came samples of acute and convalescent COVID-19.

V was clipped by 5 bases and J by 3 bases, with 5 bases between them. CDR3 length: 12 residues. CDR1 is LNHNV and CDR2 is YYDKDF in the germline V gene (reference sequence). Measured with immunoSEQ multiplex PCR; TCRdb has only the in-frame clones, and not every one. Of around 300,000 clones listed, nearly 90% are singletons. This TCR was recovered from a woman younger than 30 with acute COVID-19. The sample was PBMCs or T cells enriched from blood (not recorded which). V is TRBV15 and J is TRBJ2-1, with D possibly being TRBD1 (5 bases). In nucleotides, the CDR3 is TGTGCCACCAGCGACAGCTACAATGAGCAGTTCTTC. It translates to CATSDSYNEQFF. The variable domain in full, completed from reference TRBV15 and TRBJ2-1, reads DAMVIQNPRYQVTQFGKPVTLSCSQTLNHNVMYWYQQKSSQAPKLLFHYYDKDFNNEADTPDNFQSRRPNTSFCFLDIRSPGLGDTAMYLCATSDSYNEQFFGPGTRLTVL.